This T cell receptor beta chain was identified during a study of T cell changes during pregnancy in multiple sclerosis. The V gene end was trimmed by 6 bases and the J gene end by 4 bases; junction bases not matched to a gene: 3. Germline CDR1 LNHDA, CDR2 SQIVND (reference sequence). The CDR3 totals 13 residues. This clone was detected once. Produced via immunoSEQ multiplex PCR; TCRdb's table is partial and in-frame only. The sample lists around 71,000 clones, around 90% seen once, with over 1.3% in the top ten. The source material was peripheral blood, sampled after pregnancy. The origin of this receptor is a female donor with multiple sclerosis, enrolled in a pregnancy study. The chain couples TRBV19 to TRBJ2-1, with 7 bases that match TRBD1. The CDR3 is CASSRQGYNEQFF. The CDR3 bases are TGTGCCAGTAGCAGACAGGGTTACAATGAGCAGTTCTTC.